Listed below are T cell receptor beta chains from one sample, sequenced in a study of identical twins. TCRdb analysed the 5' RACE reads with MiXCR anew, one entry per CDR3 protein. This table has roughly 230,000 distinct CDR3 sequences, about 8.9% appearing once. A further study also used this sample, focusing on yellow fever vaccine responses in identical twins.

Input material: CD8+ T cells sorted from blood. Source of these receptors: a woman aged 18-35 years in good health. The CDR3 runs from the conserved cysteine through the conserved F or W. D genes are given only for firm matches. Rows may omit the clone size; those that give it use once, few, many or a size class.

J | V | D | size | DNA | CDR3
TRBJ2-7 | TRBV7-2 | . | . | TGTGCCAGCAGAATGTCGGGGACGTACGAGCAGTACTTC | CASRMSGTYEQYF
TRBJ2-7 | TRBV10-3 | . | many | TGTGCCATCTTAGACGACGGCTACGAGCAGTACTTC | CAILDDGYEQYF
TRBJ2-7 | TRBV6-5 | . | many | TGTGCCAGCAGTTACGTGGCAGGGAACTACGAGCAGTACTTC | CASSYVAGNYEQYF
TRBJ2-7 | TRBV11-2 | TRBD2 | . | TGTGCCAGCAGCTTATTACTAGCGGGAGAGCTGTACTTC | CASSLLLAGELYF
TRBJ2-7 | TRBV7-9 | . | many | TGTGCCAGCAGCTTAGGTCACCTTCCCAATGAGCAGTACTTC | CASSLGHLPNEQYF
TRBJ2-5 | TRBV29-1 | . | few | TGCAGCGTTGGGGGCTTTGAAGAGACCCAGTACTTC | CSVGGFEETQYF
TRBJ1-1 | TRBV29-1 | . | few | TGCAGCGTTGGAGCAGAATTCCTGAACACTGAAGCTTTCTTT | CSVGAEFLNTEAFF
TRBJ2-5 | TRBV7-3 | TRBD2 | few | TGTGCCAGCAGCTCGACGACTAGCGGGGGAGTCCAAGAGACCCAGTACTTC | CASSSTTSGGVQETQYF
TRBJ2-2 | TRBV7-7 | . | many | TGTGCTAGCAGCTTAGCTGGGGATTGGTTGCTGTTTTTT | CASSLAGDWLLFF
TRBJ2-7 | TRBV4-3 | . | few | TGCGCCAGCAGCCAGCAGAAGAACTCCTACGAGCAGTACTTC | CASSQQKNSYEQYF
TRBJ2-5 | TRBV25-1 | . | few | TGTGCCAGCAGTGAACGGGGGGAGACCCAGTACTTC | CASSERGETQYF
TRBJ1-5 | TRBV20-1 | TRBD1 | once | TGCTGTGCTAGAGGCCCAGACAGGGGTCAAAATCAGCCCCAGCATTTT | CCARGPDRGQNQPQHF
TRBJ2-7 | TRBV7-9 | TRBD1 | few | TGTGCCAGCAGCTTAGTGGGGGGGACAGGGATAGAAGAGCAGTACTTC | CASSLVGGTGIEEQYF
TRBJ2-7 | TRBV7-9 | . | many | TGTGCCAGCAGCCGGGGATCCTACGAGCAGTACTTC | CASSRGSYEQYF
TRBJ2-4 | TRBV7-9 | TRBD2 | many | TGTGCCAGCAGCTTTAGCGGGGGGGCACTCTGGTACATTCAGTACTTC | CASSFSGGALWYIQYF
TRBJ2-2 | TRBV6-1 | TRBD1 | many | TGTGCCAGCAGCGAAATTGGACAGGGGGACACCGGGGAGCTGTTTTTT | CASSEIGQGDTGELFF
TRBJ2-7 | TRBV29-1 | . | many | TGCAGCGTTGAACAGGGCGACAGCTCCTACGAGCAGTACTTC | CSVEQGDSSYEQYF
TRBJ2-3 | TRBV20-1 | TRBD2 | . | TGCAGTGCTTTCCCCACTAGCGCTTTCACAGATACGCAGTATTTT | CSAFPTSAFTDTQYF
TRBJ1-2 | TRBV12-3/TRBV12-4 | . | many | TGTGCCAGCAGTCAGGGAATGGAGGGCTACACCTTC | CASSQGMEGYTF
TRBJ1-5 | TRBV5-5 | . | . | TGTGCCAGCAGCTTGGCCGACGGCCTTTTTGCCCAGCCCCAGCATTTT | CASSLADGLFAQPQHF
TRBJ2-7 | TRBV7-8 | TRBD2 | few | TGTGCCAGCAGCTCACCGGGGACTAGCGGAAACTACGAGCAGTACTTC | CASSSPGTSGNYEQYF
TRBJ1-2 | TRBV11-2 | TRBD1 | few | TGTGCCAGCAGCTTCCGTCAGGGGGTAGTTGGCTACACCTTC | CASSFRQGVVGYTF
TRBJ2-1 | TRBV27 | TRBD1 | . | TGTGCCAGCAGTCAACAGGGGGCCGGCAATGAGCAGTTCTTC | CASSQQGAGNEQFF
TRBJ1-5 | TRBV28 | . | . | TGTGCCAGCAGTCCCGGTTCCAATCAGCCCCAGCATTTT | CASSPGSNQPQHF
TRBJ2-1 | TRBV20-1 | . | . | TGCAGTGATCCGGGTCAGGACAATGAGCAGTTCTTC | CSDPGQDNEQFF
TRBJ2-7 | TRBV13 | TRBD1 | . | TGTGCCAGCAGCTTAGGGGACAGGGGCGAGCAGTACTTC | CASSLGDRGEQYF
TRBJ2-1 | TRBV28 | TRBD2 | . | TGTGCCAGCACGGGGGGAGTATCCTACAATGAGCAGTTCTTC | CASTGGVSYNEQFF
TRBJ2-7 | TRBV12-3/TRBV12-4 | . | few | TGTGCCAGCGCGGGACCCGACTCCTACGAGCAGTACTTC | CASAGPDSYEQYF
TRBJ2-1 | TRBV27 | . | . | TGTGCCAGCAGAGCTTTGGGGGGCCAGTACAATGAGCAGTTCTTC | CASRALGGQYNEQFF
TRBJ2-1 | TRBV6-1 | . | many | TGTGCCAGCAGAGTCCTTCGGGGGCCGGACAATGAGCAGTTCTTC | CASRVLRGPDNEQFF
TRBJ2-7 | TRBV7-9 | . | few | TGTGCCAGCAGCCCTCGGGTCACTTCCTACGAGCAGTACTTC | CASSPRVTSYEQYF
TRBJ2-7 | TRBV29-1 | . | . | TGCAGCGTCCAGGATGACTACGAGCAGTACTTC | CSVQDDYEQYF
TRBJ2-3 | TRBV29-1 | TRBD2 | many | TGCAGCGCCGACGAACTAGCGGGAGGAGTGTCAGATACGCAGTATTTT | CSADELAGGVSDTQYF
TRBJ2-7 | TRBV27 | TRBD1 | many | TGTGCCAGCAGTTTATCCCCGTCAGACAGGGCTGTGCAGTACTTC | CASSLSPSDRAVQYF
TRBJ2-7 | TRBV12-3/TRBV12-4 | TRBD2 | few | TGTGCCAGCAGTCCTATCGGGACTAGCGGAACTTGGGCCTACGAGCAGTACTTC | CASSPIGTSGTWAYEQYF
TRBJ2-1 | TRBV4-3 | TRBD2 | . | TGCGCCAGCAGCCAAGAGCGGGCGGGAGAGCTGGGAAATGAGCAGTTCTTC | CASSQERAGELGNEQFF